These 8 T cell receptor beta chains were all obtained from the same sample, sequenced in a study of blood T cell repertoires in COVID-19. TCRdb's table, derived via immunoSEQ multiplex PCR, lists solely in-frame clones and lacks some. This table holds tens of thousands of clones, over 75% found once. Sample: peripheral blood. Receptors originate from a human donor in a cohort sampled during active COVID-19.

The J gene is TRBJ2-7, the V gene TRBV7-3; 7 positions match TRBD2. This CDR3 comprises 14 residues. Germline V gene data show CDR1 as SGHTA and CDR2 as FQGTGA. Losses at the gene ends were 5 bases for V and 2 bases for J; bases not matched to a gene: 6. The CDR3 DNA reads as TGTGCCAGCAGCCCCGGGGGGACCCCCTACGAGCAGTACTTC. As protein: CASSPGGTPYEQYF.

The V gene is TRBV15, the J gene TRBJ2-7; D is perhaps TRBD1 (5 bases). The CDR3 has 15 amino acids. Germline assignment: CDR1 LNHNV and CDR2 YYDKDF (reference sequence). V was shortened by 1 base and J by 2 bases, with 12 bases between the two germline ends. The CDR3 region has the DNA TGTGCCACCAGCAGAGGAGCCCAGGGCCCCTACGAGCAGTACTTC. Protein sequence: CATSRGAQGPYEQYF.

The CDR3 nucleotides read TGTGCCAGCAGCTTAATTGCGGGGGGACGCACAGATACGCAGTATTTT. It is translated as CASSLIAGGRTDTQYF. J is TRBJ2-3 and V is TRBV7-9; TRBD2 agrees at 8 bases. The CDR3 runs 16 residues. Unmatched junction bases numbered 5, after V lost 2 bases and J lost 1 base. CDR1 SEHNR and CDR2 FQNEAQ come from the germline V gene (reference sequence).

The V gene is TRBV7-9, the J gene TRBJ1-1; D possibly corresponds to TRBD1 (6 bases). V shed 2 bases and J shed 3 bases, with 7 bases lying between them. CDR3 length equals 13 residues. Germline-derived CDR1 and CDR2 are SEHNR and FQNEAQ (reference sequence). This CDR3 reads CASSLKGDTEAFF. The CDR3 nucleotides read TGTGCCAGCAGCTTAAAGGGGGACACTGAAGCTTTCTTT.

This sequence joins TRBV19 and TRBJ1-2; tentative D call: TRBD1 (6 bases). V lost 5 bases, J lost 2 bases, and 15 bases lay in between. The CDR3 has 15 residues. The germline V gene encodes CDR1 LNHDA and CDR2 SQIVND (reference sequence). CDR3 DNA: TGTGCCAGTAGTCCTTTCAGGGGCGTCAACTATGGCTACACCTTC. Its protein product is CASSPFRGVNYGYTF.

This chain links TRBV5-1 with TRBJ2-5; 9 bases align to TRBD2. The CDR3 contains 16 residues. Losses at the gene ends were 1 base for V and 1 base for J; bases not matched to a gene: 5. The V gene's germline CDR1 is SGHRS and CDR2 YFSETQ. CDR3 in DNA: TGCGCCAGCAGCTTGTTGTCTAGCGGGACCCAAGAGACCCAGTACTTC. This encodes CASSLLSSGTQETQYF.

The J gene is TRBJ2-2, the V gene TRBV4-3, with D tentatively TRBD1 (6 bases). V gave up 7 bases and J gave up 3 bases, with 9 bases separating them. Germline CDR1 LGHNA, CDR2 YSLEER. The CDR3 has 13 residues. This CDR3 is CASNPGDTGELFF. For the CDR3, the DNA is TGCGCCAGCAACCCAGGGGACACCGGGGAGCTGTTTTTT.

The chain employs TRBV6-5 and TRBJ1-2, with unresolved D. The CDR3 contains 12 residues. Trimming shortened V by 7 bases and J by 8 bases, and 14 bases separated the two germline ends. Germline values: CDR1 MNHEY, CDR2 SVGAGI. CDR3 DNA: TGTGCCAGCACCCGGCAGGCTGAAGGCTACACCTTC. It specifies CASTRQAEGYTF.